The next 20 T cell receptor beta chains were all read from a single sample in a study of T cell clonality in common variable immunodeficiency. Study-wide results and limits: Reportedly, TCR beta sequences from common variable immunodeficiency showed fewer deletions and N-nucleotide insertions.

These receptors have no known antigen. TCRdb keeps only in-frame clones here, not all; method: immunoSEQ multiplex PCR. The specimen has roughly 14,000 clones, none found just once. The sample comprised peripheral blood mononuclear cells. The receptors come from a human donor with common variable immunodeficiency.

Points on this clone: With the read ending 3 residues before the CDR3 end, the germline J gene is used to fill in that end. The chain couples TRBV2 to TRBJ2-5; TRBD1 matches at 7 bases. In germline, CDR1 is SNHLY, CDR2 FYNNEI. CDR3 length: 18 residues. The V and J ends lost 1 base and 0 bases, in that order; junction bases with no gene match: 11. CDR3: CASSEGSLGQSYQETQYF. The part of the CDR3 DNA that was read is TGTGCCAGCAGTGAAGGATCGCTGGGACAGTCGTACCAAGAGACC. Full variable domain (missing parts from reference TRBV2 and TRBJ2-5): EPEVTQTPSHQVTQMGQEVILRCVPISNHLYFYWYRQILGQKVEFLVSFYNNEISEKSEIFDDQFSVERPDGSNFTLKIRSTKLEDSAMYFCASSEGSLGQSYQETQYFGPGTRLLVL.

This clone was picked up a small number of times. The observed sequence ends 3 residues before the CDR3 terminus, with the missing tail filled in from the germline J gene. This rearrangement joins TRBV19 to TRBJ2-1; 10 nucleotides agree with TRBD2. There are 19 residues in the CDR3. Germline values: CDR1 LNHDA, CDR2 SQIVND (reference sequence). V was pared by 3 bases and J by 2 bases, with 13 bases of the junction left unmatched. The covered CDR3 bases are TGTGCCAGTAGTATGGAGGGGTGGCTAGCGGGGGACACCTACAATGAG. It codes for CASSMEGWLAGDTYNE. The entire CDR3 protein is CASSMEGWLAGDTYNEQFF.

About this clone itself: The read ends 3 residues before the CDR3 terminus; that terminus is restored from the germline J gene. The chain recombines TRBV7-9 with TRBJ1-4; D gene ambiguous. Germline V CDR1 and CDR2: SEHNR, FQNEAQ (reference sequence). The CDR3 is made up of 11 amino acids. Trimming cost V 2 bases and J 7 bases, with 2 bases left between them. CDR3 protein: CASSLREKLFF. The covered CDR3 bases are TGTGCCAGCAGCTTACGTGAAAAA. The complete variable domain, with remaining parts taken from reference TRBV7-9 and TRBJ1-4, reads DTGVSQNPRHKITKRGQNVTFRCDPISEHNRLYWYRQTLGQGPEFLTYFQNEAQLEKSRLLSDRFSAERPKGSFSTLEIQRTEQGDSAMYLCASSLREKLFFGSGTQLSVL.

This clone was found a few times. The CDR3 extends 3 residues past the end of the read, so its final part is completed from the germline J gene. The rearrangement uses TRBV2 and TRBJ2-5; 7 nucleotides agree with TRBD2. CDR1 and CDR2 from the germline V gene are SNHLY and FYNNEI. Trimming took 7 bases from V and 2 from J; bases not matched to a gene: 4. CDR3 length: 13 residues. The part of the CDR3 DNA that was read is TGTGCCAGCAATCGACTAGCACAAGAGACC. Its translation: CASNRLAQET. The CDR3 in its entirety is CASNRLAQETQYF.

This clone has at least ten counts. The CDR3 end lies 3 residues beyond the end of the read and is filled in from the germline J gene. The chain couples TRBV20-1 to TRBJ2-7, with 7 positions matching TRBD1. CDR1 and CDR2 from the germline V gene are DFQATT and SNEGSKA (reference sequence). Trimming cost V 3 bases and J 3 bases; bases outside gene matches: 5. This CDR3 is 13 amino acids long. CDR3 bases read: TGCAGTGCTAGCCGACAGGGAGTCTACGAG. This encodes CSASRQGVYE. The entire CDR3 sequence reads CSASRQGVYEQYF.

With respect to this clone: From the germline J gene comes the end of the CDR3, since the read stops 3 residues before it. The chain couples TRBV7-8 to TRBJ2-7; 9 positions match TRBD1. This CDR3 region has 17 residues. CDR1 and CDR2 (germline): SGHVS, FQNEAQ. The J segment lost 3 bases and the V segment lost 2 bases, leaving 11 bases of the junction unmatched. Partial CDR3 DNA: TGTGCCAGCAGCTTACCTGGGACAGGGACTAACCTCTACGAG. Translated, it gives CASSLPGTGTNLYE. The whole CDR3 reads CASSLPGTGTNLYEQYF.

This clone was seen a few times. Read data end 3 residues before the CDR3 end; the end is taken from the germline J gene. The rearrangement links TRBV18 to TRBJ2-3; 10 positions agree with TRBD2. The CDR3 contains 19 residues. The germline V gene has CDR1 KGHSH and CDR2 LQKENI. J was trimmed by 4 bases and V by 1 base; bases with no gene match: 14. Here the CDR3 reads CASSPRVSGRSWFPDTQYF. CDR3 DNA (partial): TGTGCCAGCTCACCACGGGTTAGCGGGAGGAGTTGGTTCCCAGATACG.

Points on this clone: The read stops 3 residues short of the end of the CDR3; the missing end is completed from the germline J gene. The chain is built from TRBV18 and TRBJ2-7; the D is unclear. The V and J ends lost 2 bases and 2 bases respectively, with 10 bases between them. Germline values: CDR1 KGHSH, CDR2 LQKENI. This CDR3 is 14 amino acids long. CDR3 bases read: TGTGCCAGCTCACCAACGACTGCTACCTACGAG. This encodes CASSPTTATYE. From start to end, the CDR3 is CASSPTTATYEQYF. The variable domain in full, with the rest retrieved from reference TRBV18 and TRBJ2-7, is NAGVMQNPRHLVRRRGQEARLRCSPMKGHSHVYWYRQLPEEGLKFMVYLQKENIIDESGMPKERFSAEFPKEGPSILRIQQVVRGDSAAYFCASSPTTATYEQYFGPGTRLTVT.

This clone was counted ten times or more. Its ends do not fully match the called genes, so a read error is possible. The read finishes 3 residues shy of the CDR3 end, and the germline J gene is used to complete it. The chain employs TRBV7-7 and TRBJ2-5; a weak D match, TRBD2 (6 bases). Germline CDR1 reads SSHAT; CDR2 reads FNYEAQ (reference sequence). The CDR3 consists of 13 residues. The part of the CDR3 DNA that was read is TGTGCTAGCAGCTTAGTCGGGGGAGAGACC. Protein sequence: CASSLVGGET. In full, the CDR3 reads CASSLVGGETQYF.

In regard to this clone: From the germline J gene comes the end of the CDR3, since the read stops 3 residues before it. The chain combines TRBV19 with TRBJ1-1; 8 nucleotides agree with TRBD1. There are 13 residues in the CDR3. V dropped 3 bases and J dropped 4; count of bases not matched to a gene: 1. Per the germline V gene, CDR1 is LNHDA and CDR2 is SQIVND (reference sequence). Incomplete CDR3 DNA: TGTGCCAGTAGTATTCAGGGGGCCACTGAA. It yields the protein CASSIQGATE. The CDR3, in full, reads CASSIQGATEAFF.

As regards this clone: One junction end disagrees with the germline gene, perhaps due to a read error. The CDR3 is cut off 3 residues early in the read; its end comes from the germline J gene. This chain uses TRBV19 with TRBJ1-5; D remains ambiguous. CDR3 length: 12 amino acids. Germline V CDR1 and CDR2: LNHDA, SQIVND (reference sequence). Here the CDR3 reads CARSIALQPQHF. The CDR3 DNA, read in part, is TGTGCCAGGAGTATAGCCCTCCAGCCC.

This clone was counted between two and nine times. The read ends 3 residues early relative to the CDR3; the germline J gene fills the gap. The rearrangement links TRBV19 to TRBJ2-5, with 13 bases identical to TRBD2. V dropped 5 bases and J dropped 4; count of bases not matched to a gene: 7. The CDR3 runs to 16 residues. Germline V CDR1 and CDR2: LNHDA, SQIVND (reference sequence). The DNA read from the CDR3 is TGTGCCAGTAGTCCCCGGACTAGCGGGAGTGGAGAGACC. Translation: CASSPRTSGSGET. The CDR3 reads in full as CASSPRTSGSGETQYF.

This clone was counted a few times. With the read ending 3 residues before the CDR3 end, the germline J gene is used to fill in that end. The chain couples TRBV7-9 to TRBJ1-2; a possible D gene is TRBD1 (6 bases). The CDR3 loop spans 15 amino acids. In germline, CDR1 is SEHNR, CDR2 FQNEAQ (reference sequence). Trimming pared 4 bases from V and 4 bases from J, leaving 16 bases between. The CDR3 reads CASSSARTVSYGYTF. CDR3 bases read: TGTGCCAGCAGCTCAGCCCGGACAGTAAGCTATGGC. Based on the CDR3 plus reference TRBV7-9 and TRBJ1-2, the full variable domain is DTGVSQNPRHKITKRGQNVTFRCDPISEHNRLYWYRQTLGQGPEFLTYFQNEAQLEKSRLLSDRFSAERPKGSFSTLEIQRTEQGDSAMYLCASSSARTVSYGYTFGSGTRLTVV.

A note on this clone: The read comes to an end 3 residues before the CDR3 does, leaving the germline J gene to fill in the end. This chain uses TRBV18 with TRBJ2-3, with 8 bases aligning to TRBD2. V shed 1 base, J shed 2 bases, and the junction held 14 bases outside the gene matches. Germline CDR1 is KGHSH and CDR2 is LQKENI. The CDR3 covers 19 residues. The covered CDR3 bases are TGTGCCAGCTCACCACTCGGGCCGGGGAGTAGCGGGGTCACAGATACG. Amino acid sequence: CASSPLGPGSSGVTDT. The complete CDR3 protein is CASSPLGPGSSGVTDTQYF.

In regard to this clone: Coverage ceases 3 residues before the CDR3 finishes, and the germline J gene fills in the end. V gene TRBV6-1 combines with J gene TRBJ1-5; a possible D gene is TRBD1 (5 bases). Per germline, CDR1 MNHNS and CDR2 SASEGT. CDR3 length: 14 amino acids. CDR3 DNA, as far as it was read: TGTGCCAGCAGTCAAGGGACTAGCGCATCCCCC. Amino acids: CASSQGTSASP. The CDR3 in its entirety is CASSQGTSASPQHF.

There are a few counts of this clone. Read sequence stops 3 residues before the CDR3 end, and the germline J gene provides the missing end. The chain joins TRBV6-1 to TRBJ2-3; D uncertain. V shed 2 bases and J shed 2 bases, with 2 bases lying between them. The CDR3 spans 12 residues. Germline CDR1 and CDR2: MNHNS and SASEGT. CDR3 protein: CASSEHTDTQYF. Partial CDR3 DNA: TGTGCCAGCAGTGAACACACAGATACG.

This clone was counted only a few times. The CDR3 goes on 3 residues after the read ends, and that part is filled in from the germline J gene. The chain employs TRBV19 and TRBJ2-1; 9 positions agree with TRBD2. The ends lost 3 bases at V and 9 bases at J; junction bases unmatched: 9. This CDR3 has 15 residues. Germline V gene data show CDR1 as LNHDA and CDR2 as SQIVND (reference sequence). The DNA read from the CDR3 is TGTGCCAGTAGTATCGATGATTGGCGGGGGGGTGAG. Amino acid sequence: CASSIDDWRGGE. The whole CDR3 reads CASSIDDWRGGEQFF.

Concerning this clone itself: The read comes to an end 3 residues before the CDR3 does, leaving the germline J gene to fill in the end. This chain uses TRBV18 with TRBJ2-7; 8 bases are shared with TRBD2. Germline CDR1 KGHSH, CDR2 LQKENI. The V and J ends lost 4 bases and 4 bases, in that order; junction bases with no gene match: 6. The CDR3 is made up of 14 amino acids. The CDR3: CASSRAGVGYEQYF. Incomplete CDR3 DNA: TGTGCCAGCTCACGAGCGGGAGTAGGGTACGAG.

Turning to this clone: The sequence runs out 3 residues before the end of the CDR3; the remainder is reconstructed from the germline J gene. The rearrangement joins TRBV19 to TRBJ1-6; D gene ambiguous. The CDR3 has 13 amino acids. The V gene lost 6 bases and the J gene lost 5 bases, with 8 bases spanning the gap. Germline V gene data show CDR1 as LNHDA and CDR2 as SQIVND (reference sequence). The CDR3 sequence: CASSTVNNSPLHF. The CDR3 DNA, read in part, is TGTGCCAGTAGCACGGTGAATAATTCACCC.

In its sample, this clone was seen many times. The read halts 3 residues ahead of the CDR3 end, with the missing end drawn from the germline J gene. The chain carries TRBV5-1 and TRBJ2-3, with 9 nucleotides matching TRBD2. The J segment lost 6 bases and the V segment lost 0 bases, leaving 5 bases of the junction unmatched. The CDR3 totals 15 residues. The germline CDR1 and CDR2 sequences are SGHRS and YFSETQ. The CDR3 DNA, read in part, is TGCGCCAGCAGCTTGGCCAGCGGGGGGCTGGATACG. Translation: CASSLASGGLDT. The complete CDR3 protein is CASSLASGGLDTQYF.